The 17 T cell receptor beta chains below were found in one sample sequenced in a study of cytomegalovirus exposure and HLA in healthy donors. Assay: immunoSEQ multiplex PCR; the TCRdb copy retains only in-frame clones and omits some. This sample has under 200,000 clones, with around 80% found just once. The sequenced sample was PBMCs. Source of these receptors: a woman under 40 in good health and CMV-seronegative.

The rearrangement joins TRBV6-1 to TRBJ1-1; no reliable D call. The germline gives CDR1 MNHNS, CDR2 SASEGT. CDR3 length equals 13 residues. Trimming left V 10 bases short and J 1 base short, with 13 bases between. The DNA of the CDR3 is TGTGCCACCCCTCGGGAGCGGAACACTGAAGCTTTCTTT. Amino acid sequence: CATPRERNTEAFF.

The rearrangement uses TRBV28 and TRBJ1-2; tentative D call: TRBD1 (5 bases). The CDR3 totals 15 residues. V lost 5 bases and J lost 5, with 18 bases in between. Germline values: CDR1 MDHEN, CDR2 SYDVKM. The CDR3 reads CASSPLLLGGYGYTF. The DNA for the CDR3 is TGTGCCAGCAGTCCCCTGTTACTGGGGGGTTATGGCTACACCTTC.

CDR3 DNA sequence: TGTGCCAGCAGCTTACAGGGGGCGAGTAACTATGGCTACACCTTC. This translates into CASSLQGASNYGYTF. The rearrangement uses TRBV5-4 and TRBJ1-2; 9 positions match TRBD1. From germline, CDR1 is SGHNT and CDR2 YYREEE (reference sequence). J gave up 1 base and V 2 bases, and 3 bases lay outside the gene matches. This CDR3 region has 15 residues.

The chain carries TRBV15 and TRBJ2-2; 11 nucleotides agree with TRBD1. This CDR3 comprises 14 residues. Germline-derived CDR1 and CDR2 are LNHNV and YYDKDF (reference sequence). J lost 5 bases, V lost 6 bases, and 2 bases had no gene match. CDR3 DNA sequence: TGTGCCACCAGAGGACAGGGGGCGACCGGGGAGCTGTTTTTT. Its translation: CATRGQGATGELFF.

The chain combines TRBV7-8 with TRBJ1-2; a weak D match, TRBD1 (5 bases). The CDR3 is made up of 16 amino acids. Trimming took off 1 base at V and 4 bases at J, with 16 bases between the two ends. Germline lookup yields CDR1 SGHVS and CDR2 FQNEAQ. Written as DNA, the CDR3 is TGTGCCAGCAGCTTAGTGCGGGACGCAACCCCCTATGGCTACACCTTC. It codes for CASSLVRDATPYGYTF.

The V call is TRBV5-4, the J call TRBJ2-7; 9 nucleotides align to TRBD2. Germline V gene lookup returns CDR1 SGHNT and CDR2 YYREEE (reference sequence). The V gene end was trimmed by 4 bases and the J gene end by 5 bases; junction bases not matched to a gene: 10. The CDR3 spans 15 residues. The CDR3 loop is CASSAGLALGDEQYF. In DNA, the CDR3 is TGTGCCAGCAGCGCAGGACTAGCGTTAGGAGACGAGCAGTACTTC.

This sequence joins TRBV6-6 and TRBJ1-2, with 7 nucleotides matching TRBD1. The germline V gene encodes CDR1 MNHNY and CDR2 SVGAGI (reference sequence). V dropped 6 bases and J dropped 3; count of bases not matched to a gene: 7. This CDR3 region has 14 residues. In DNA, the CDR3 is TGTGCCAGCAGCGGGACAGTGCTCGACTATGGCTACACCTTC. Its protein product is CASSGTVLDYGYTF.

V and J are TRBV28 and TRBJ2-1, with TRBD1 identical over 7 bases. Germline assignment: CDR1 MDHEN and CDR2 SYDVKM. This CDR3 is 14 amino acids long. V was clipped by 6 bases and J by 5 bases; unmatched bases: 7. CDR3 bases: TGTGCCAGCAGCCTGACAGGGTTCAACAATGAGCAGTTCTTC. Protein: CASSLTGFNNEQFF.

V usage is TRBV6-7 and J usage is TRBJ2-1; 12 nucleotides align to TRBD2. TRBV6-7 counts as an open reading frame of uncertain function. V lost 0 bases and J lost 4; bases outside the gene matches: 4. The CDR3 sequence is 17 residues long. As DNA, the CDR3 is TGTGCCAGCAGTTACTCGAACGGGACTAGCGGGTACAATGAGCAGTTCTTC. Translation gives CASSYSNGTSGYNEQFF.

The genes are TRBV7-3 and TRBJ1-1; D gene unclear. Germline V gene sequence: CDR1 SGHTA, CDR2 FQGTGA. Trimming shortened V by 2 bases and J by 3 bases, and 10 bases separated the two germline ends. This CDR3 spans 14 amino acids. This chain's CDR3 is CASSLRRGDTEAFF. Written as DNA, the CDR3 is TGTGCCAGCAGCTTACGGCGGGGTGACACTGAAGCTTTCTTT.

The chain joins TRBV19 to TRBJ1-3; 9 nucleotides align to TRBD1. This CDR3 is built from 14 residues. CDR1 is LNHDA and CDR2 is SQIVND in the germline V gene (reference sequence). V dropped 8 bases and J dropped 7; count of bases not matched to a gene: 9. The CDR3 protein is CASVQTGGRNTIYF. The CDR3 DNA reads TGTGCCAGTGTTCAGACAGGGGGGCGGAACACCATATATTTT.

The CDR3 sequence: CASSPRASSYNEQFF. Written as DNA, the CDR3 is TGTGCCAGCAGCCCCAGGGCGAGCTCCTACAATGAGCAGTTCTTC. The chain employs TRBV5-4 and TRBJ2-1, with a possible D match to TRBD1 (5 bases). Germline V lookup: CDR1 SGHNT, CDR2 YYREEE (reference sequence). Trimming pared 4 bases from V and 0 bases from J, leaving 11 bases between. This CDR3 contains 15 residues.

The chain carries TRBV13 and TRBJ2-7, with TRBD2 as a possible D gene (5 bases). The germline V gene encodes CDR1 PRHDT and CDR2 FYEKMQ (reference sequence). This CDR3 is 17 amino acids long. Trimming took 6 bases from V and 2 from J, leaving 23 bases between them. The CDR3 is CASRYWTPKKGTYEQYF. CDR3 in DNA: TGTGCCAGCAGGTATTGGACTCCTAAAAAGGGAACCTACGAGCAGTACTTC.

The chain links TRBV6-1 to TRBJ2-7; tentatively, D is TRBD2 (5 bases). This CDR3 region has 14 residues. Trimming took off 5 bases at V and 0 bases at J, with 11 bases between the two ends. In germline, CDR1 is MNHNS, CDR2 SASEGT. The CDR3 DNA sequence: TGTGCCAGCAGTCTAGCTCCCTCCTCCTACGAGCAGTACTTC. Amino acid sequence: CASSLAPSSYEQYF.

The CDR3 DNA sequence: TGTGCCAGCAGCTTAAGTCGGACTAGCACCGGGGAGCTGTTTTTT. It encodes CASSLSRTSTGELFF. This sequence joins TRBV7-3 and TRBJ2-2; 7 positions match TRBD2. Germline V gene sequence: CDR1 SGHTA, CDR2 FQGTGA. This CDR3 has 15 residues. The V segment lost 1 base and the J segment 4 bases; nucleotides outside the gene matches: 3. Based on the CDR3 plus reference TRBV7-3 and TRBJ2-2, the full variable domain is GAGVSQTPSNKVTEKGKYVELRCDPISGHTALYWYRQSLGQGPEFLIYFQGTGAADDSGLPNDRFFAVRPEGSVSTLKIQRTERGDSAVYLCASSLSRTSTGELFFGEGSRLTVL.

This CDR3 is CASSYGTSGVQETQYF. CDR3 coding DNA: TGTGCCAGCAGCTACGGGACTAGCGGGGTCCAAGAGACCCAGTACTTC. The chain recombines TRBV7-9 with TRBJ2-5, with 13 bases aligning to TRBD2. The CDR3 covers 16 residues. Germline assignment: CDR1 SEHNR and CDR2 FQNEAQ (reference sequence). J gave up 1 base and V 4 bases, and 3 bases lay outside the gene matches.

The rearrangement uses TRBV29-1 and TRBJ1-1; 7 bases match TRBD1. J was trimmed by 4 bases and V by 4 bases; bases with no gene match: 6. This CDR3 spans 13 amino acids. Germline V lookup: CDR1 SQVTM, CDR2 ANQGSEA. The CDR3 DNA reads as TGCAGCGTTGTGAGACAGGGAGGCACTGAAGCTTTCTTT. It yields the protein CSVVRQGGTEAFF. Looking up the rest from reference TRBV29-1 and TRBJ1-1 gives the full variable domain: SAVISQKPSRDICQRGTSLTIQCQVDSQVTMMFWYRQQPGQSLTLIATANQGSEATYESGFVIDKFPISRPNLTFSTLTVSNMSPEDSSIYLCSVVRQGGTEAFFGQGTRLTVV.